Shown below are 9 T cell receptor beta chains from a single sample sequenced in a study of shared clonotypes between healthy human individuals. Clones were read by immunoSEQ multiplex PCR, and TCRdb kept only the in-frame ones, dropping some. The repertoire has about 2.4 million clones, roughly 93% of them found once; the top ten carry around 0.4%. Sequenced sample: naive CD4+ T cells from PBMCs. Stated subset: CD45RA+ positively selected. The source is a man younger than 35 in good health. Some clones in this sample may be carry-over from other donors' samples.

This chain connects TRBV6-6 to TRBJ1-3; possibly TRBD1 for D (6 bases). CDR3 size: 15 residues. Per germline, CDR1 MNHNY and CDR2 SVGAGI (reference sequence). The ends were cut back, 7 bases at V and 3 bases at J, with 16 bases in the middle. For the CDR3, the DNA is TGTGCCAGCACCCCAGGGGTCCCCCTTGGAAACACCATATATTTT. Translating gives CASTPGVPLGNTIYF.

J is TRBJ1-1 and V is TRBV5-5; D ambiguous. This CDR3 contains 14 residues. Germline V gene sequence: CDR1 SGHKS, CDR2 YYEKEE (reference sequence). Trimming took 3 bases from V and 1 from J, leaving 10 bases between them. The CDR3 nucleotides read TGTGCCAGCAGCTGGGATGTCCAGAACACTGAAGCTTTCTTT. Translated: CASSWDVQNTEAFF.

This clone was observed once. This chain links TRBV2 with TRBJ2-7; 8 bases line up with TRBD1. The CDR3 runs 16 residues. V lost 6 bases, J lost 5 bases, and 15 bases stayed unmatched. CDR1 SNHLY and CDR2 FYNNEI come from the germline V gene. CDR3 nucleotide sequence: TGTGCCAGCAGCACACAATCAGGACAGGGAGTCCACGAGCAGTACTTC. Amino acid sequence: CASSTQSGQGVHEQYF.

The V gene is TRBV27, the J gene TRBJ1-5; D might be TRBD1 (6 bases). Germline V lookup: CDR1 MNHEY, CDR2 SMNVEV (reference sequence). Trimming removed 10 bases from V and 1 base from J, with 14 bases in between. The CDR3 is 14 amino acids. CDR3 coding DNA: TGTGCCACCCCGGACAGACGGAGCAATCAGCCCCAGCATTTT. The encoded protein is CATPDRRSNQPQHF.

The rearrangement joins TRBV20-1 to TRBJ2-5, with 9 bases lining up with TRBD2. This CDR3 has 11 residues. The germline CDR1 and CDR2 sequences are DFQATT and SNEGSKA (reference sequence). J lost 14 bases, V lost 6 bases, and 10 bases had no gene match. The CDR3 region has the DNA TGCAGTGCATTCTCCGGGACTAGCCGTTACTTC. As protein: CSAFSGTSRYF.

This clone has just a few counts. The chain is built from TRBV18 and TRBJ2-1; 14 bases map to TRBD2. The V segment lost 10 bases and the J segment 7 bases; nucleotides outside the gene matches: 15. CDR1 and CDR2 (germline): KGHSH, LQKENI. The CDR3 has 17 amino acids. The DNA for the CDR3 is TGTGCCACCGCCGGGACTAGCGGGAGCCCACTTGGGAATGAGCAGTTCTTC. Protein: CATAGTSGSPLGNEQFF. Full variable domain (remainder filled in from reference TRBV18 and TRBJ2-1): NAGVMQNPRHLVRRRGQEARLRCSPMKGHSHVYWYRQLPEEGLKFMVYLQKENIIDESGMPKERFSAEFPKEGPSILRIQQVVRGDSAAYFCATAGTSGSPLGNEQFFGPGTRLTVL.

This clone was recorded a few times. The rearrangement uses TRBV28 and TRBJ2-6; 9 bases map to TRBD1. Per the germline V gene, CDR1 is MDHEN and CDR2 is SYDVKM. CDR3 length: 18 residues. Germline trimming cut 4 bases from V and 2 bases from J; bases unmatched to any gene: 9. CDR3: CASSWKPGQGPGANVLTF. Here the CDR3 DNA reads TGTGCCAGCAGTTGGAAACCGGGACAGGGCCCTGGGGCCAACGTCCTGACTTTC.

The V and J genes are TRBV28 and TRBJ2-3, with a tentative D call TRBD2 (6 bases). The V end lost 3 bases, the J end lost 4 bases, and 11 bases lay between the germline ends. The CDR3 loop spans 14 amino acids. Per germline, CDR1 MDHEN and CDR2 SYDVKM. For the CDR3, the DNA is TGTGCCAGCAGTTTGAGAGGAGGGGCAGATACGCAGTATTTT. It specifies CASSLRGGADTQYF.

The rearrangement joins TRBV15 to TRBJ1-2; D is unresolved. V was shortened by 0 bases and J by 6 bases, with 14 bases between the two germline ends. The germline V gene encodes CDR1 LNHNV and CDR2 YYDKDF (reference sequence). The CDR3 is made up of 15 amino acids. CDR3 sequence: CATSRDHKGLDGYTF. The CDR3 DNA is TGTGCCACCAGCAGAGATCACAAGGGATTGGATGGCTACACCTTC.